This T cell receptor beta chain was retrieved from a study of chronic HIV infection and antiretroviral therapy. There are a few counts of this clonotype. TCRdb re-called the 5' RACE reads through MiXCR, storing one row per CDR3 protein. Altogether 40,000 to 50,000 distinct CDR3 sequences are present, about a fifth being singletons, with the ten largest covering over 2.5%. The sample was peripheral blood. This receptor was obtained from an adult who had HIV and had not received antiretroviral therapy, or was an uninfected healthy control (not recorded which).

Here the CDR3 DNA reads TGTGCCAGCGCCTCCGAGATTCCCGGGACAGGGGGCGAAAGCGAAAAACTGTTTTTT. Translating gives CASASEIPGTGGESEKLFF. This chain connects TRBV5-8 to TRBJ1-4; 12 positions agree with TRBD1. Germline CDR1 and CDR2: SGHTS and YDEGEE. The CDR3 contains 19 residues. Trimming took 7 bases from V and 8 from J; bases not matched to a gene: 21.